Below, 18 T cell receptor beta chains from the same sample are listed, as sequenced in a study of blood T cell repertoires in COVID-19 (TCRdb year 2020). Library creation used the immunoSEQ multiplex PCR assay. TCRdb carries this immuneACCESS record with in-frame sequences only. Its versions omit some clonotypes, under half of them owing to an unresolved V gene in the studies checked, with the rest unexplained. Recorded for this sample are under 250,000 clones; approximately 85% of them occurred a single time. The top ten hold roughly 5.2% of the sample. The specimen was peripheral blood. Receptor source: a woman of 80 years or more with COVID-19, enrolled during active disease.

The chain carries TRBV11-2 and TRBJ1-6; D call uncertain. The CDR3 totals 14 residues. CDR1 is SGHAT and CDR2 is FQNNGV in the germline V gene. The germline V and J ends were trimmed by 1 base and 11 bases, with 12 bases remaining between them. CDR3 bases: TGTGCCAGCAGCTTAGCCCTTTCAGATCCACCCCTCCACTTT. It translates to CASSLALSDPPLHF.

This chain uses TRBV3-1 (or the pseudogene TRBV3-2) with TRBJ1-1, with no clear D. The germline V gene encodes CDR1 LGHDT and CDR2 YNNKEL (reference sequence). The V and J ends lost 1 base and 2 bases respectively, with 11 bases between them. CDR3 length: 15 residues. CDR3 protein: CASSQVGGRNTEAFF. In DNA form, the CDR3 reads TGTGCCAGCAGCCAAGTAGGCGGCAGAAACACTGAAGCTTTCTTT.

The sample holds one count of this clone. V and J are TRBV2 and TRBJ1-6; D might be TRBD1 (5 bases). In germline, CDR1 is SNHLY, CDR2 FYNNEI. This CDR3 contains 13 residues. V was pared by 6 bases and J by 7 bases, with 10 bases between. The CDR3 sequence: CASRGVGNSPLHF. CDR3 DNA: TGTGCCAGCAGAGGGGTGGGGAATTCACCCCTCCACTTT.

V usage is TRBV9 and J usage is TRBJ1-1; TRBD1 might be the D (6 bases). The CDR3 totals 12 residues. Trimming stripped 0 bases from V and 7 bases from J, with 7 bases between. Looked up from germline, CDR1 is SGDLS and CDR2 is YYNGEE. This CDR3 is CASSVEGDEAFF. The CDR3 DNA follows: TGTGCCAGCAGCGTAGAGGGGGATGAAGCTTTCTTT.

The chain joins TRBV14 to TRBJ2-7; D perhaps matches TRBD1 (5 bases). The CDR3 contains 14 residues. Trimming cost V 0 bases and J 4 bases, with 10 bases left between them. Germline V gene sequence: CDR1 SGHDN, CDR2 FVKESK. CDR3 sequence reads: CASSQDTGLYEQYF. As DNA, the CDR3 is TGTGCCAGCAGCCAAGATACAGGCCTTTACGAGCAGTACTTC.

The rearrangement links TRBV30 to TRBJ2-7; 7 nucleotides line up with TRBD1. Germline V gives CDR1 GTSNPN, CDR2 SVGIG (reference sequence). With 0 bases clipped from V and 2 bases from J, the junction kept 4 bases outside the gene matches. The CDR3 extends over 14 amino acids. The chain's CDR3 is CAWSVTGVAYEQYF. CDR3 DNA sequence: TGTGCCTGGAGTGTAACAGGGGTGGCCTACGAGCAGTACTTC.

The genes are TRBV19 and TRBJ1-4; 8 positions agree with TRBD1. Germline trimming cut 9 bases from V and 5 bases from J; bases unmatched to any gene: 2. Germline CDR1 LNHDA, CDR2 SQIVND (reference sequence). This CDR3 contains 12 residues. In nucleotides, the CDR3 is TGTGCCAGCTGGGACAGGAATGAAAAACTGTTTTTT. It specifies CASWDRNEKLFF.

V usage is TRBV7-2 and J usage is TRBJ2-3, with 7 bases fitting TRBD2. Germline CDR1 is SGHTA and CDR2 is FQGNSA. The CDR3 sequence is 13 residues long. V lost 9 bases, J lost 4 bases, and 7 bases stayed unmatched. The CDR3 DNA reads TGTGCCAGTCAGCGGGGAGGCTCAGATACGCAGTATTTT. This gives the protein CASQRGGSDTQYF.

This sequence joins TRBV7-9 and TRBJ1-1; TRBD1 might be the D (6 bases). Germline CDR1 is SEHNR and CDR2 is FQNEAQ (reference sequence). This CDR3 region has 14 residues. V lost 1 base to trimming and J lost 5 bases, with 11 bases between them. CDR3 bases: TGTGCCAGCAGCTTAGTCCAGGGGAAAACTGAAGCTTTCTTT. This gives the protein CASSLVQGKTEAFF.

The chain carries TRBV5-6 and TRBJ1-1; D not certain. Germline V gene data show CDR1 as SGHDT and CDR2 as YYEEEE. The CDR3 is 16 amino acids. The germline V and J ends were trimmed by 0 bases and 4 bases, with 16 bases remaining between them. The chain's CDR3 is CASSLERRWVGTEAFF. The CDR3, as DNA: TGTGCCAGCAGCTTGGAGCGTAGATGGGTGGGCACTGAAGCTTTCTTT.

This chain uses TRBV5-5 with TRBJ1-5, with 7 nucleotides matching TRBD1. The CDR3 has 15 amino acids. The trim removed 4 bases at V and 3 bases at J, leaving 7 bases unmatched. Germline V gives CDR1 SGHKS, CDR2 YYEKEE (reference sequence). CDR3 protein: CASSETGQINQPQHF. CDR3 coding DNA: TGTGCCAGCAGCGAAACGGGACAGATCAATCAGCCCCAGCATTTT. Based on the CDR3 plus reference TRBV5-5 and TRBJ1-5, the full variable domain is DAGVTQSPTHLIKTRGQQVTLRCSPISGHKSVSWYQQVLGQGPQFIFQYYEKEERGRGNFPDRFSARQFPNYSSELNVNALLLGDSALYLCASSETGQINQPQHFGDGTRLSIL.

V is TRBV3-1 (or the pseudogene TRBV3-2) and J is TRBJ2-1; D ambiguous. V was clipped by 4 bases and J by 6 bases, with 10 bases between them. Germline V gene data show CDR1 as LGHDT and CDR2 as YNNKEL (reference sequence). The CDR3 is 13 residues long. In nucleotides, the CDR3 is TGTGCCAGCAGCCCGTACCTACTCAATGAGCAGTTCTTC. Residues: CASSPYLLNEQFF.

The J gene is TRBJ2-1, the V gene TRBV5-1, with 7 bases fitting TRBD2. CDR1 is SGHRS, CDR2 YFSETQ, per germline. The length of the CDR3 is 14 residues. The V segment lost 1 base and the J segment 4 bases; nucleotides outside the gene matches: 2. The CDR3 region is CASSLPSGYNEQFF. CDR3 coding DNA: TGCGCCAGCAGCTTGCCTAGCGGATACAATGAGCAGTTCTTC.

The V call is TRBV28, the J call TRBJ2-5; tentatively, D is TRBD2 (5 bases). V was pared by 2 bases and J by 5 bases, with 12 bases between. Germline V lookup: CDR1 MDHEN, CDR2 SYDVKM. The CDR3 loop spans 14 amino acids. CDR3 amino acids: CASSLAPRRETQYF. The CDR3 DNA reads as TGTGCCAGCAGTTTAGCCCCGAGGAGGGAGACCCAGTACTTC.

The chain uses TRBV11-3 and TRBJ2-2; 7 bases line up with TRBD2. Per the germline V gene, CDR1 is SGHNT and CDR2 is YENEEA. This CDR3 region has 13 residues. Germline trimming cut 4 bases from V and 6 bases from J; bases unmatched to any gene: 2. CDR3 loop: CASSWEGAGELFF. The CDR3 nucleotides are TGTGCCAGCAGCTGGGAGGGAGCCGGGGAGCTGTTTTTT.

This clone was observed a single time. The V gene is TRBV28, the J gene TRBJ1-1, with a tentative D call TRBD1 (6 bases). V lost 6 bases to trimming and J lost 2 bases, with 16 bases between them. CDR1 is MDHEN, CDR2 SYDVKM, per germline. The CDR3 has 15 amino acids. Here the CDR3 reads CASREHRAKNTEAFF. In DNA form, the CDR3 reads TGTGCCAGCAGAGAACACAGGGCGAAAAACACTGAAGCTTTCTTT.

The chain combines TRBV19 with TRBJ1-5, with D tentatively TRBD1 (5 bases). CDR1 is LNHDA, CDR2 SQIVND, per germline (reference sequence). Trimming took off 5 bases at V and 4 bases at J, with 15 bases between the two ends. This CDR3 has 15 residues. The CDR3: CASSSRQLGNQPQHF. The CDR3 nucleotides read TGTGCCAGTAGTTCTAGACAGCTAGGTAATCAGCCCCAGCATTTT. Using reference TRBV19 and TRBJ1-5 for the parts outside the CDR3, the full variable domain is DGGITQSPKYLFRKEGQNVTLSCEQNLNHDAMYWYRQDPGQGLRLIYYSQIVNDFQKGDIAEGYSVSREKKESFPLTVTSAQKNPTAFYLCASSSRQLGNQPQHFGDGTRLSIL.

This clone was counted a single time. CDR3 loop: CASILRVNTEAFF. DNA of the CDR3: TGTGCCAGCATCCTGAGAGTGAACACTGAAGCTTTCTTT. The genes are TRBV7-2 and TRBJ1-1; D remains unclear. The CDR3 sequence is 13 residues long. The V gene lost 7 bases and the J gene lost 0 bases, with 9 bases spanning the gap. CDR1 SGHTA and CDR2 FQGNSA come from the germline V gene.